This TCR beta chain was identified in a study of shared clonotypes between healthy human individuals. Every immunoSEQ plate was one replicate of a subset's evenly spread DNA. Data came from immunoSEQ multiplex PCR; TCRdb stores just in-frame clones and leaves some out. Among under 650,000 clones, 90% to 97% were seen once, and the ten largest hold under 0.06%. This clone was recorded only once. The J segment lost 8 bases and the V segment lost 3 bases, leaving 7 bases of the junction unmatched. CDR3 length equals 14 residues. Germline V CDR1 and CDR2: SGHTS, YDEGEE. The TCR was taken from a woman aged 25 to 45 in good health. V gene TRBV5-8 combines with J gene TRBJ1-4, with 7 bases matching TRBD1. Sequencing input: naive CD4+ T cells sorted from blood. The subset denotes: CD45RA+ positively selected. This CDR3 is CASSSTGDEEKLFF. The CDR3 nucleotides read TGTGCCAGCAGCTCTACAGGGGATGAAGAAAAACTGTTTTTT.